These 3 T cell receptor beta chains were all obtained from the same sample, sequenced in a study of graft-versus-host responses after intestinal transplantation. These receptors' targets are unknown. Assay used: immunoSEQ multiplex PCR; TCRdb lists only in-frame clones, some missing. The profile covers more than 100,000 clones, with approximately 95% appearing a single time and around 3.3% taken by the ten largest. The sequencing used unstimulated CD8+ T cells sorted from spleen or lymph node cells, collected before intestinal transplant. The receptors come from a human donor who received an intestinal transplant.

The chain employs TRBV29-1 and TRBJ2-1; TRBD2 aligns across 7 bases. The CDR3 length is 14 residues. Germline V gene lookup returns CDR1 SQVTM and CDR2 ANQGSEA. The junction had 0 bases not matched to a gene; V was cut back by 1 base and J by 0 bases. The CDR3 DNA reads TGCAGCGTTGAAGGCGGGAGCTCCTACAATGAGCAGTTCTTC. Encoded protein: CSVEGGSSYNEQFF.

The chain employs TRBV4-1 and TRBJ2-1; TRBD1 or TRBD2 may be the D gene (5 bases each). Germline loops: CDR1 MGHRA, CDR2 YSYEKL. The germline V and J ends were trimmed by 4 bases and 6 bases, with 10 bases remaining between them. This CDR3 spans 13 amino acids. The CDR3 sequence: CASSPWDANEQFF. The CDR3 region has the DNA TGCGCCAGCAGCCCTTGGGACGCCAATGAGCAGTTCTTC.

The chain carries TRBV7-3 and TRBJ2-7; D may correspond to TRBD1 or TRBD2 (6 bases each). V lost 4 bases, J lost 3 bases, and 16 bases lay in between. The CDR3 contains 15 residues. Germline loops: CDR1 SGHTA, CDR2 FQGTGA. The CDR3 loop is CASSSPSARGYEQYF. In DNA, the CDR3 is TGTGCCAGCAGCTCCCCTAGCGCCAGGGGCTACGAGCAGTACTTC.